These 15 T cell receptor beta chains came from one sample sequenced in a study of T cells in Graves' hyperthyroidism and ophthalmopathy. TCR beta CDR3 regions were amplified from RNA. First-round RT-PCR targeting the TCR CDR3 was performed with the HTBI primer set. Each CDR3 protein is one row after TCRdb ran MiXCR on the multiplex PCR reads. This sample carries hundreds of thousands of distinct CDR3 sequences, roughly 23% of them seen once, and the ten largest clones take about 49%. Sequenced: blood. Receptors originate from a woman in her 70s with Graves' ophthalmopathy.

This clonotype showed up many times. This chain uses TRBV2 with TRBJ2-7; the D is unclear. The ends were cut back, 5 bases at V and 4 bases at J, with 9 bases in the middle. CDR3 length: 12 amino acids. The germline V gene encodes CDR1 SNHLY and CDR2 FYNNEI. CDR3 amino acids: CASSNGPYEQYF. The CDR3 DNA follows: TGTGCCAGCAGTAACGGACCTTACGAGCAGTACTTC.

This clonotype was detected only a few times. This rearrangement joins TRBV4-1 to TRBJ2-1, with 8 bases fitting TRBD1. This CDR3 has 16 amino acids. The trim removed 0 bases at V and 4 bases at J, leaving 5 bases unmatched. CDR1 and CDR2 (germline): MGHRA, YSYEKL. The CDR3 coding sequence is TGCGCCAGCAGCCAAGAAGTGGGGACAGGATACAATGAGCAGTTCTTC. Translating gives CASSQEVGTGYNEQFF.

The chain has TRBV29-1 and TRBJ1-2; D gene ambiguous. Germline V gene data show CDR1 as SQVTM and CDR2 as ANQGSEA. The CDR3 loop spans 11 amino acids. The DNA of the CDR3 is TGCAGTCCCGGGGATAACTATGGCTACACCTTC. As protein: CSPGDNYGYTF.

This clonotype was seen repeatedly, ten times or more. The rearrangement uses TRBV6-1 and TRBJ1-2; D is possibly TRBD1 (5 bases). Germline CDR1 reads MNHNS; CDR2 reads SASEGT. The V end was cut by 7 bases, the J end by 3 bases, with 15 bases between. The CDR3 runs to 14 residues. This CDR3 reads CASNQWGEDYGYTF. In DNA, the CDR3 is TGTGCCAGCAACCAATGGGGGGAGGACTATGGCTACACCTTC.

This clonotype was recorded a few times. The chain carries TRBV18 and TRBJ2-1; 11 nucleotides agree with TRBD1. The CDR3 runs 15 residues. Germline V gives CDR1 KGHSH, CDR2 LQKENI. Losses at the gene ends were 6 bases for V and 6 bases for J; bases not matched to a gene: 7. Here the CDR3 reads CASSRDGTGGNEQFF. The CDR3 DNA is TGTGCCAGCTCTCGGGATGGGACAGGGGGCAATGAGCAGTTCTTC.

This clonotype was picked up a small number of times. This sequence joins TRBV6-1 and TRBJ2-5; a possible D gene is TRBD1 (5 bases). V gave up 1 base and J gave up 5 bases, with 20 bases separating them. The CDR3 runs 17 residues. The germline CDR1 and CDR2 sequences are MNHNS and SASEGT. The CDR3 nucleotides are TGTGCCAGCAGTGAAGTTGCCAGGGCCTCCTTGGTGGAGACCCAGTACTTC. This codes for CASSEVARASLVETQYF.

This clonotype was counted a single time. The V call is TRBV9, the J call TRBJ2-3; 9 positions agree with TRBD1. This CDR3 contains 16 residues. Germline V gene lookup returns CDR1 SGDLS and CDR2 YYNGEE. J lost 5 bases, V lost 4 bases, and 11 bases had no gene match. CDR3 residues: CASSLETGGFIDTQYF. The CDR3 region has the DNA TGTGCCAGCAGCTTAGAAACAGGGGGCTTTATAGATACGCAGTATTTT. Using reference TRBV9 and TRBJ2-3 for the parts outside the CDR3, the full variable domain is DSGVTQTPKHLITATGQRVTLRCSPRSGDLSVYWYQQSLDQGLQFLIQYYNGEERAKGNILERFSAQQFPDLHSELNLSSLELGDSALYFCASSLETGGFIDTQYFGPGTRLTVL.

This clonotype turned up a few times. The chain is built from TRBV18 and TRBJ2-7; TRBD1 is a possible D gene (5 bases). Trimming took 4 bases from V and 7 from J, leaving 14 bases between them. This CDR3 contains 13 residues. CDR1 is KGHSH, CDR2 LQKENI, per germline. The CDR3 DNA reads TGTGCCAGCTCACAAACCCAGGGTTGGGAGCAGTACTTC. This translates into CASSQTQGWEQYF.

In its sample, this clonotype was seen a few times. CDR3 coding DNA: TGTGCCAGCAGCCAGGACGTATTCCCATGGGGCTACACCTTC. Its translation is CASSQDVFPWGYTF. The chain links TRBV9 to TRBJ1-2; D remains unclear. CDR1 and CDR2 (germline): SGDLS, YYNGEE. The CDR3 spans 14 residues. V lost 4 bases and J 8 bases, leaving 18 bases between the germline ends. The full variable domain, its missing parts supplied by reference TRBV9 and TRBJ1-2, is DSGVTQTPKHLITATGQRVTLRCSPRSGDLSVYWYQQSLDQGLQFLIQYYNGEERAKGNILERFSAQQFPDLHSELNLSSLELGDSALYFCASSQDVFPWGYTFGSGTRLTVV.

This clonotype was seen ten or more times. Here the CDR3 reads CASSVLGAETQYF. For the CDR3, the DNA is TGTGCCAGCAGCGTACTAGGCGCGGAGACCCAGTACTTC. The V and J genes are TRBV6-1 and TRBJ2-5; D might be TRBD2 (5 bases). V was pared by 6 bases and J by 5 bases, with 13 bases between. The germline gives CDR1 MNHNS, CDR2 SASEGT. CDR3 size: 13 residues.

At least ten counts were recorded for this clonotype. The V call is TRBV12-3 or TRBV12-4, the J call TRBJ2-7; TRBD1 or TRBD2 may be the D gene (6 bases each). V dropped 6 bases and J dropped 0 bases, with 15 bases sitting between them. This CDR3 region has 15 residues. CDR3 region: CASRGAPGSSYEQYF. DNA of the CDR3: TGTGCCAGCAGGGGGGCCCCCGGGAGCTCCTACGAGCAGTACTTC.

Of note for this clonotype: The junction departs from the called germline gene at one end, perhaps through a read error. The V call is TRBV10-3, the J call TRBJ1-6, with TRBD1 matching 7 bases. The germline gives CDR1 ENHRY, CDR2 SYGVKD. CDR3 size: 15 residues. The DNA for the CDR3 is TGTGCCATCAGCAGGGACAGTGCAAGTAGTTCACCCCTCGACTTT. It translates to CAISRDSASSSPLDF.

This clonotype was recorded a few times. This rearrangement joins TRBV4-1 to TRBJ2-7; possible D gene TRBD1, 6 bases. This CDR3 has 15 residues. V dropped 1 base and J dropped 2 bases, with 12 bases sitting between them. The germline V gene encodes CDR1 MGHRA and CDR2 YSYEKL. This CDR3 reads CASSQGQDRTYEQYF. The CDR3 DNA follows: TGCGCCAGCAGCCAAGGGCAGGACAGAACCTACGAGCAGTACTTC.

This clonotype was detected a few times. V gene TRBV7-3 combines with J gene TRBJ2-5; 8 bases match TRBD2. CDR3 length equals 13 residues. CDR1 SGHTA and CDR2 FQGTGA come from the germline V gene. V dropped 3 bases and J dropped 5; count of bases not matched to a gene: 2. In DNA form, the CDR3 reads TGTGCCAGCAGCTTTAGCGGGATGGAGACCCAGTACTTC. It specifies CASSFSGMETQYF.

This clonotype appeared many times. The chain carries TRBV3-1 and TRBJ2-7; D is ambiguous. Trimming stripped 3 bases from V and 5 bases from J, with 14 bases between. Per the germline V gene, CDR1 is LGHDT and CDR2 is YNNKEL (reference sequence). This CDR3 is 14 amino acids long. Here the CDR3 reads CASSQSPLAHEQYF. Written as DNA, the CDR3 is TGTGCCAGCAGCCAGAGCCCCCTGGCGCACGAGCAGTACTTC.